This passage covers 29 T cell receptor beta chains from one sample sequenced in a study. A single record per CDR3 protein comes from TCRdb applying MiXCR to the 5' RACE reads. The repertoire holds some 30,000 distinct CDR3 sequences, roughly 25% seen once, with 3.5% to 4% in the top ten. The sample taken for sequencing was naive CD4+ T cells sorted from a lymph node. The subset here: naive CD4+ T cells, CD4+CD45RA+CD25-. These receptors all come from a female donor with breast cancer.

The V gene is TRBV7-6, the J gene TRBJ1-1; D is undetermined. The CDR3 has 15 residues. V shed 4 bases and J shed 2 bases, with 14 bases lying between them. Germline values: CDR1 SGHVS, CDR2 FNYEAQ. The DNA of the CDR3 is TGTGCCAGCAGCTCAACAGCGGGGTCAAACACTGAAGCTTTCTTT. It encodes CASSSTAGSNTEAFF.

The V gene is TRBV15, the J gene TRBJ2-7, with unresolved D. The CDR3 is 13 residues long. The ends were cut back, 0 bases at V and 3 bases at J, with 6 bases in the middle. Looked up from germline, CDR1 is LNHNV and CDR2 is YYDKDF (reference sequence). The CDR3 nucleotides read TGTGCCACCAGCAGAGACGCAGGCTACGAGCAGTACTTC. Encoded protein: CATSRDAGYEQYF.

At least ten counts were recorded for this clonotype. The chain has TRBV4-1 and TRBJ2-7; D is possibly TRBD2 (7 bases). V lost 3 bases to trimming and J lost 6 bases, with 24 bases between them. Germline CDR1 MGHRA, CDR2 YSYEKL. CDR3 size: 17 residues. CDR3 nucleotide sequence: TGCGCCAGCAGCCATCCTTTACTAGCGAGGGGGGTAATCGAGCAGTACTTC. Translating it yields CASSHPLLARGVIEQYF.

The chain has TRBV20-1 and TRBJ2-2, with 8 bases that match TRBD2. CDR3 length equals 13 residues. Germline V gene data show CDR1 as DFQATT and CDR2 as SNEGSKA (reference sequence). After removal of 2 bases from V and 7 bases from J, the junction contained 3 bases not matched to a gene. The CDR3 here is CSARLAGIGELFF. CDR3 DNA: TGCAGTGCTAGATTAGCGGGGATCGGGGAGCTGTTTTTT.

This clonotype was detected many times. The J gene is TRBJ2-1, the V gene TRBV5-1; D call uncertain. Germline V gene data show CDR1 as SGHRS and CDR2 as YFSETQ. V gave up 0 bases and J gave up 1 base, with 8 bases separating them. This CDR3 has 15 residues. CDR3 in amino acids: CASSLGTTSYNEQFF. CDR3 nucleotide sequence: TGCGCCAGCAGCTTGGGGACGACATCCTACAATGAGCAGTTCTTC.

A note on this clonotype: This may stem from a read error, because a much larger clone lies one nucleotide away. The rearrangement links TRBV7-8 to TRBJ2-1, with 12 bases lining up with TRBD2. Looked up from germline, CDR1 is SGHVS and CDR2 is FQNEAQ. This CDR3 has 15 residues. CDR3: CASSRLAGVYNDQFF. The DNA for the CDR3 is TGTGCCAGCAGCCGACTAGCGGGAGTCTACAATGACCAGTTCTTC.

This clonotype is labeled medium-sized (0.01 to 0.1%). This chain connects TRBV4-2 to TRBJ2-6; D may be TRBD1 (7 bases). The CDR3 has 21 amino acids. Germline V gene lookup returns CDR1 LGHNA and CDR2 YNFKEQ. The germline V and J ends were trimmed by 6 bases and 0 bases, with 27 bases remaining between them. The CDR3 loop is CASSTKWRGAGGNSGANVLTF. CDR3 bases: TGTGCCAGCAGTACCAAGTGGCGCGGGGCAGGGGGAAACTCTGGGGCCAACGTCCTGACTTTC.

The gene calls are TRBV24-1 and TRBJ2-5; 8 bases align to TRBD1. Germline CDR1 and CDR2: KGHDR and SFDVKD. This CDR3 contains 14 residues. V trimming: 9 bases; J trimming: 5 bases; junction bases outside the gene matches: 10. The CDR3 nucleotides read TGTGCCACCGTAGGGACAGGCGGGGCGGAGACCCAGTACTTC. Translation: CATVGTGGAETQYF.

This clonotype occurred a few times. CDR3 sequence (DNA): TGCGCCAGCGCGGATGGGGCGAACCAAGAGACCCAGTACTTC. Protein product: CASADGANQETQYF. V gene TRBV5-1 combines with J gene TRBJ2-5, with D possibly TRBD1 on 5 matching bases. This CDR3 is built from 14 residues. Germline lookup yields CDR1 SGHRS and CDR2 YFSETQ. V gave up 7 bases and J gave up 0 bases, with 13 bases separating them. Looking up the rest from reference TRBV5-1 and TRBJ2-5 gives the full variable domain: KAGVTQTPRYLIKTRGQQVTLSCSPISGHRSVSWYQQTPGQGLQFLFEYFSETQRNKGNFPGRFSGRQFSNSRSEMNVSTLELGDSALYLCASADGANQETQYFGPGTRLLVL.

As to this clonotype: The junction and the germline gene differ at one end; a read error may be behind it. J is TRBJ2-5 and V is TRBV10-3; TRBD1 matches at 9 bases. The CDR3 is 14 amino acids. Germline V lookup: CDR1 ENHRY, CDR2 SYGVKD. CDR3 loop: CASTGGPDQEAQYF. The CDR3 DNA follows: TGTGCCAGTACAGGGGGCCCCGACCAAGAGGCCCAGTACTTC.

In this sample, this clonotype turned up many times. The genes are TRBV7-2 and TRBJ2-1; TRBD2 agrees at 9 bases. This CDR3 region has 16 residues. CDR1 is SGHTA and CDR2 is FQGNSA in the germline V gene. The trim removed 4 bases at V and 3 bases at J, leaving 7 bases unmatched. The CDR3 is CASSSLAGSSYNEQFF. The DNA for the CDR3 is TGTGCCAGCAGCTCCCTAGCGGGATCTAGCTACAATGAGCAGTTCTTC. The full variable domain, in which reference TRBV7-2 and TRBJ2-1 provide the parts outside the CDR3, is GAGVSQSPSNKVTEKGKDVELRCDPISGHTALYWYRQSLGQGLEFLIYFQGNSAPDKSGLPSDRFSAERTGGSVSTLTIQRTQQEDSAVYLCASSSLAGSSYNEQFFGPGTRLTVL.

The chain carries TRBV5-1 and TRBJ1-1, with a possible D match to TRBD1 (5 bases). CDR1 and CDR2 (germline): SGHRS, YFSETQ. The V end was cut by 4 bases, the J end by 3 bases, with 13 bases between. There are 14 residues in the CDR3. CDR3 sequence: CASSERGVHTEAFF. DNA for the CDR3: TGCGCCAGCAGCGAGAGGGGTGTCCACACTGAAGCTTTCTTT.

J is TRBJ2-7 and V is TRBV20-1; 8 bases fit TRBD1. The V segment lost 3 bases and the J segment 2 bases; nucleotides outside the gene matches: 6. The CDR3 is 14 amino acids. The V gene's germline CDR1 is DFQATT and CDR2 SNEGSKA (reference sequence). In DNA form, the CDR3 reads TGCAGTGCTAGGGAGACAGGGGAAGCCTACGAGCAGTACTTC. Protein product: CSARETGEAYEQYF.

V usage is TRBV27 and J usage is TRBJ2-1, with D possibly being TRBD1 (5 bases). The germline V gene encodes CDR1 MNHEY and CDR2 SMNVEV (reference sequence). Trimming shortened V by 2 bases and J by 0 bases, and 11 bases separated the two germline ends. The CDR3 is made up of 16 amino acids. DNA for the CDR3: TGTGCCAGCAGTTTAGGGGCCATTAGCTCCTACAATGAGCAGTTCTTC. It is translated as CASSLGAISSYNEQFF.

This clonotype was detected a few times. In nucleotides, the CDR3 is TGTGCCAGCAGCTTACGACAGGGATCTGGAAACACCATATATTTT. This encodes CASSLRQGSGNTIYF. The J gene is TRBJ1-3, the V gene TRBV7-9; TRBD1 matches at 7 bases. The CDR3 extends over 15 amino acids. The ends lost 2 bases at V and 1 base at J; junction bases unmatched: 2. The germline CDR1 and CDR2 sequences are SEHNR and FQNEAQ (reference sequence).

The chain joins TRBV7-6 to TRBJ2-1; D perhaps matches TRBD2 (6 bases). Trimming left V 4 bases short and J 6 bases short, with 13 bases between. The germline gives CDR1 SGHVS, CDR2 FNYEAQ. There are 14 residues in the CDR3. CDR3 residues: CASSWRGPSNEQFF. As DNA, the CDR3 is TGTGCCAGCAGCTGGAGGGGTCCTTCCAATGAGCAGTTCTTC.

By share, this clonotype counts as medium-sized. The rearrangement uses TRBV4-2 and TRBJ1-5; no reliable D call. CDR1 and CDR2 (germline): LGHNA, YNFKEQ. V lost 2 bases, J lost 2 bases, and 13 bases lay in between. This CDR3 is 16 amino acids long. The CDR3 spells CASSQIPVQRNQPQHF. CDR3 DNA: TGTGCCAGCAGCCAAATACCGGTACAACGCAATCAGCCCCAGCATTTT.

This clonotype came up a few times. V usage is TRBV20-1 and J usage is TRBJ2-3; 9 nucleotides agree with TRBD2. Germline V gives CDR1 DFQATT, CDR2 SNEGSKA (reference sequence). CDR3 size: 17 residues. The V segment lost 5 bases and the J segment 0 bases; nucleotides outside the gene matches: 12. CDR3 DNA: TGCAGTGCTGGGCGGGGGGGACCTCACCTGAGCACAGATACGCAGTATTTT. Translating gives CSAGRGGPHLSTDTQYF.

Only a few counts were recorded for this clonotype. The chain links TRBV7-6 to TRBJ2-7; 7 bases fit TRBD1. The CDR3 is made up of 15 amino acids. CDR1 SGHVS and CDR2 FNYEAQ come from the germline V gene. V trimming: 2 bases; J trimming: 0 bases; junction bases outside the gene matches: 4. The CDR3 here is CASSLNGDSSYEQYF. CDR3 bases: TGTGCCAGCAGCTTAAACGGGGACAGCTCCTACGAGCAGTACTTC.

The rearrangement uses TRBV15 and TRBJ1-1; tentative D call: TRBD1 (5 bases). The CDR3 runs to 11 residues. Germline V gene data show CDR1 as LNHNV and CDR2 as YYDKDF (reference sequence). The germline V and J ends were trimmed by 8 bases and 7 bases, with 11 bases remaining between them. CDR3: CATQAGVEAFF. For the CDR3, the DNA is TGTGCCACCCAGGCGGGGGTTGAAGCTTTCTTT.

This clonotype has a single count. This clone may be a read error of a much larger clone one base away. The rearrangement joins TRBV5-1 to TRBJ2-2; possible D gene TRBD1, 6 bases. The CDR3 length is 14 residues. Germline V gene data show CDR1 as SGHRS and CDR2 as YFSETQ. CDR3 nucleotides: TGCACCAGCAGCTTGGACAGAAACACCGGGGAGCTGTTTTTT. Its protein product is CTSSLDRNTGELFF.

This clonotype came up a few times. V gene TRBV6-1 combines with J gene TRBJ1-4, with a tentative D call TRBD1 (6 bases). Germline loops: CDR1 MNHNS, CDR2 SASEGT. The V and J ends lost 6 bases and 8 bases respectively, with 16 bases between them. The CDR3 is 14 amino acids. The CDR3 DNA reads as TGTGCCAGCAGCCACCACCGGGACACCGAAAAACTGTTTTTT. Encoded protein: CASSHHRDTEKLFF.

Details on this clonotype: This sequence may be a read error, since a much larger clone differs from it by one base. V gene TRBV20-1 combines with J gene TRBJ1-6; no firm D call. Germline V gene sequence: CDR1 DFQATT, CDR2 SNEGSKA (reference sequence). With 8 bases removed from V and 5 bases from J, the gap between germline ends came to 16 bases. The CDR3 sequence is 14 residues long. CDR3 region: CSTAEVRDNSPLHF. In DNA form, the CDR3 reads TGCAGTACTGCAGAGGTTCGGGATAATTCACCCCTCCACTTT.

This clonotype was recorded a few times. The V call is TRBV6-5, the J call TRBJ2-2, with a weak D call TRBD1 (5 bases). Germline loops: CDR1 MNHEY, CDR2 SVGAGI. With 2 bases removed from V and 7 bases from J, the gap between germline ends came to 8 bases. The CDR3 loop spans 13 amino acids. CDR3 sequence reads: CASSYPQGGELFF. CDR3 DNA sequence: TGTGCCAGCAGTTACCCCCAGGGCGGGGAGCTGTTTTTT.

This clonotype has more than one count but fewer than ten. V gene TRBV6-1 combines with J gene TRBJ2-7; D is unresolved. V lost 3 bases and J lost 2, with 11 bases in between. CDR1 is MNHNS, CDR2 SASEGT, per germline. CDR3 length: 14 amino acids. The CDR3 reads CASSDPTNTYEQYF. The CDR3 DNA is TGTGCCAGCAGTGACCCGACCAATACCTACGAGCAGTACTTC.

CDR3 amino acids: CASSPFETGELFF. The CDR3 DNA follows: TGTGCCAGCAGTCCATTTGAGACCGGGGAGCTGTTTTTT. The rearrangement links TRBV12-3 or TRBV12-4 to TRBJ2-2; D is unclear. The CDR3 totals 13 residues. V was clipped by 5 bases and J by 5 bases, with 9 bases between them.

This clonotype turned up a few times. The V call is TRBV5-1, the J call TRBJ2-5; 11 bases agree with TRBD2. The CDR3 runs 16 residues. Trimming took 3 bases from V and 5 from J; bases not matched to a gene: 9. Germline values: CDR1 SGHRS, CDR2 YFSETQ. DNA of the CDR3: TGCGCCAGCAGCTCGTCGAATAGCGGGAGGGGCGAGACCCAGTACTTC. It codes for CASSSSNSGRGETQYF.

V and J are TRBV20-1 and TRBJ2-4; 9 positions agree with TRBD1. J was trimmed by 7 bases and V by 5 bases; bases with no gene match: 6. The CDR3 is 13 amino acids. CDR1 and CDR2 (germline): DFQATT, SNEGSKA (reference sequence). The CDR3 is CSAVPGQGNIQYF. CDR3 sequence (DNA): TGCAGTGCTGTCCCGGGACAGGGTAACATTCAGTACTTC.

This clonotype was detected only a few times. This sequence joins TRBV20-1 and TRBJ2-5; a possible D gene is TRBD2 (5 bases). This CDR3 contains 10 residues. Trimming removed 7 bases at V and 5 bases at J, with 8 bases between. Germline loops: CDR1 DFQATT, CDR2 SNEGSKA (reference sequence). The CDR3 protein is CSVSGETQYF. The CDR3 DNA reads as TGCAGTGTCAGCGGTGAGACCCAGTACTTC.